This is a list of T cell receptor beta chains from one sample in a study of blood T cell repertoires in COVID-19. Assay used: immunoSEQ multiplex PCR; TCRdb lists only in-frame clones, some missing. The sample records about 78,000 clones, 75% to 95% being singletons. The material sequenced was peripheral blood. These receptors originate from a woman of 80 years or more with acute or convalescent COVID-19. The CDR3 runs from the conserved cysteine through the conserved F or W. D genes are given only for firm matches. Expanded clones are given a class, and other clones once, few, many or no size at all.

D,size,V,J,DNA,CDR3
TRBD2,.,TRBV29-1,TRBJ2-7,TGCAGCGTCCGGGGACTAGCGGGATTCTACGAGCAGTACTTC,CSVRGLAGFYEQYF
.,.,TRBV27,TRBJ1-2,TGTGCCAGCAGAACAAACGACCCAGGGTTAGTAAGAGGCTACACCTTC,CASRTNDPGLVRGYTF
.,once,TRBV28,TRBJ2-7,TGTGCCAGCAGTTTACCGCAGGGTCCCTACGAGCAGTACTTC,CASSLPQGPYEQYF
TRBD2,.,TRBV5-1,TRBJ2-1,TGCGCCAGCAGCGGGGGACTAGCGGGAGCTTTCGAGCAGTTCTTC,CASSGGLAGAFEQFF
TRBD2,.,TRBV6-2/TRBV6-3,TRBJ2-1,TGTGCCAGCAGCCCTAGCGGGAGCTCCTACAATGAGCAGTTCTTC,CASSPSGSSYNEQFF
TRBD1,.,TRBV5-6,TRBJ1-2,TGTGCCAGCAGCCGGGACAGGGGGTCCTACTATGGCTACACCTTC,CASSRDRGSYYGYTF
.,.,TRBV5-1,TRBJ1-2,TGCGCCAGCAGCTTAACTCAGGCCGTGAGGGATGGCTACACCTTC,CASSLTQAVRDGYTF
TRBD1,.,TRBV2,TRBJ1-1,TGTGCCAGCAGGGGGGACAGGGGGGTAGCTTTCTTT,CASRGDRGVAFF
TRBD1,.,TRBV7-9,TRBJ1-1,TGTGCCAGCAGCTCCGGACAGGTCCAAAACACTGAAGCTTTCTTT,CASSSGQVQNTEAFF
.,.,TRBV6-2/TRBV6-3,TRBJ2-3,TGTGCCAGCAGTTACGTTGGGGCCCGGGGCACAGATACGCAGTATTTT,CASSYVGARGTDTQYF
.,.,TRBV24-1,TRBJ2-5,TGTGCCACCAGTGACCCTGGGGGCGCAGGGGAGACCCAGTACTTC,CATSDPGGAGETQYF
.,.,TRBV19,TRBJ2-4,TGTGCCAGTAGTAGCGGTGAGCTAGCCAAAAACATTCAGTACTTC,CASSSGELAKNIQYF
.,.,TRBV28,TRBJ1-1,TGTGCCAGCAGCTCGACAGGACAGAACACTGAAGCTTTCTTT,CASSSTGQNTEAFF
.,once,TRBV13,TRBJ1-2,TGTGCCAGCAGCTTAGGCAGGACAGCCGACTATGGCTACACCTTC,CASSLGRTADYGYTF
TRBD2,.,TRBV9,TRBJ2-1,TGTGCCAGCAGCATCGGGGGGTCAGGTGAGCAGTTCTTC,CASSIGGSGEQFF
TRBD1,once,TRBV5-4,TRBJ1-2,TGTGCCAGCAGCCTGGACAGGGGGATAAGTGGCTACACCTTC,CASSLDRGISGYTF
TRBD1,.,TRBV6-5,TRBJ1-2,TGTGCCAGCAGTTACTCGACAGGGGGAAGAGGCTACACCTTC,CASSYSTGGRGYTF
.,.,TRBV4-1,TRBJ2-1,TGCGCCAGCAGCCAACAGGCCGGCTCCGCGGGATATGAGCAGTTCTTC,CASSQQAGSAGYEQFF
.,.,TRBV28,TRBJ2-7,TGTGCCAGCAGTTACAGGGGAGGAGAGCAGTACTTC,CASSYRGGEQYF
.,.,TRBV7-3,TRBJ1-2,TGTGCCAGCAGCCTCCCAACAGGGTTAGGCTACACCTTC,CASSLPTGLGYTF
.,once,TRBV7-3,TRBJ2-1,TGTGCCAGCAGCTTAGCAACGGGACTCTCGGGGGAGCAGTTCTTC,CASSLATGLSGEQFF
.,.,TRBV6-2/TRBV6-3,TRBJ1-1,TGTGCCAGCAGTTATTACAGACAGGCGGAGGAGAACACTGAAGCTTTCTTT,CASSYYRQAEENTEAFF
.,few,TRBV7-8,TRBJ1-3,TGTGCCAGCAGCTTACAGCCCCGGGAGGGAAACACCATATATTTT,CASSLQPREGNTIYF
TRBD2,.,TRBV10-2,TRBJ2-1,TGCGCCAGCAGTGAGTCAAATTTGAGGGGGCGGGAGGGCCGATCCTTCTTC,CASSESNLRGREGRSFF
.,.,TRBV5-6,TRBJ1-3,TGTGCCAGCAGCTTGAGAGGGCCTGGAAACACCATATATTTT,CASSLRGPGNTIYF
.,.,TRBV10-1,TRBJ1-1,TGCGCCAGCAGTGAGTCTGGCAGGCTGAACACTGAAGCTTTCTTT,CASSESGRLNTEAFF
TRBD1,.,TRBV3-1/TRBV3-2,TRBJ2-1,TGTGCCAGCAGTCCACGGGACAGGGGGTCCGATGAGCAGTTCTTC,CASSPRDRGSDEQFF
TRBD1,.,TRBV5-1,TRBJ1-6,TGCGCCAGCAGCTTAGGACAGGGGGATAATTCACCCCTCCACTTT,CASSLGQGDNSPLHF
TRBD1,.,TRBV4-1,TRBJ2-5,TGCGCCAGCAGCCAAGGACTTAGGGGACAGCCGTACCAAGAGACCCAGTACTTC,CASSQGLRGQPYQETQYF
.,few,TRBV5-1,TRBJ2-7,TGCGCCAGCAGCTTGAACCCAGGAAATTCCTACGAGCAGTACTTC,CASSLNPGNSYEQYF
TRBD2,.,TRBV7-3,TRBJ2-1,TGTGCCAGCAGCTTAGCTGCTAGCGGGGGATATGAGCAGTTCTTC,CASSLAASGGYEQFF
.,.,TRBV9,TRBJ1-2,TGTGCCAGCAGCGTAGAGGGGGGGACGGCGACGGGTGGCTACACCTTC,CASSVEGGTATGGYTF
.,.,TRBV9,TRBJ2-5,TGTGCCAGCAGCCCGGGGGTGCTAGTGGAGACCCAGTACTTC,CASSPGVLVETQYF
TRBD2,.,TRBV9,TRBJ2-3,TGTGCCAGCAGCCCGGGGGTGGGAGGGCCTCCAGATACGCAGTATTTT,CASSPGVGGPPDTQYF
TRBD1,many,TRBV5-1,TRBJ2-7,TGCGCCAGCAGCTCAGGACAGGGGACTAACGAGCAGTACTTC,CASSSGQGTNEQYF
TRBD1,.,TRBV11-2,TRBJ1-1,TGTGCCAGCAGCTCCCCCCGGGACAGGGGTATGACTGAAGCTTTCTTT,CASSSPRDRGMTEAFF
.,.,TRBV10-3,TRBJ1-5,TGTGCCATCAGTGAGTCCCTATCCCCAGGCGCAAGTCAGCCCCAGCATTTT,CAISESLSPGASQPQHF
.,.,TRBV10-1,TRBJ2-7,TGCGCCAGCAGTGGGCCGACAGAGCCCTACGAGCAGTACTTC,CASSGPTEPYEQYF
.,.,TRBV9,TRBJ2-1,TGTGCCAGCAGCCCCCCGGACAATGAGCAGTTCTTC,CASSPPDNEQFF
.,.,TRBV7-9,TRBJ2-7,TGTGCCAGCAGCTTAGTCCTCTACGAGCAGTACTTC,CASSLVLYEQYF
TRBD2,.,TRBV7-2,TRBJ2-1,TGTGCCAGCAGCCCCACCGGGACTAGTCATGAGCAGTTCTTC,CASSPTGTSHEQFF
.,.,TRBV11-2,TRBJ2-1,TGTGCCAGCAGCGCCGGGACCTACAATGAGCAGTTCTTC,CASSAGTYNEQFF
TRBD1,.,TRBV3-1/TRBV3-2,TRBJ1-5,TGTGCCAGCAGCCAATCGACAGGGAATCAGCCCCAGCATTTT,CASSQSTGNQPQHF
.,.,TRBV6-6,TRBJ2-3,TGTGCCAGCACCGTACAGGGAGATACGCAGTATTTT,CASTVQGDTQYF
TRBD1,.,TRBV2,TRBJ1-2,TGTGCCAGCAGCCGACAGGGAAATGGCTACACCTTC,CASSRQGNGYTF
.,.,TRBV5-8,TRBJ1-5,TGTGCCAGCAGTTTTGCGTTGGATCAGCCCCAGCATTTT,CASSFALDQPQHF
TRBD1,.,TRBV19,TRBJ2-7,TGTGCCAGTAGCCCTAGACAGGGCACTGCCCTTCGGCAGTACTTC,CASSPRQGTALRQYF
.,.,TRBV2,TRBJ1-5,TGTGCCAGCAGGAGGGGGGGAAATCAGCCCCAGCATTTT,CASRRGGNQPQHF
.,.,TRBV29-1,TRBJ1-2,TGCAGCGTTGAATCGGGTCGGGGCTACACCTTC,CSVESGRGYTF
TRBD1,.,TRBV19,TRBJ1-5,TGTGCCAGTAGTACGGACAGGGGAGTTCGGCAGCCCCAGCATTTT,CASSTDRGVRQPQHF
TRBD1,.,TRBV5-1,TRBJ2-2,TGCGCCAGCACCACCAAGGGACAGGCGAACACCGGGGAGCTGTTTTTT,CASTTKGQANTGELFF
.,.,TRBV12-3/TRBV12-4,TRBJ1-2,TGTGCCAGCAGTTTACAGGGGACATATGGCTACACCTTC,CASSLQGTYGYTF
.,.,TRBV5-1,TRBJ2-3,TGCGCCAGCAGCGGTAGTAGCACAGATACGCAGTATTTT,CASSGSSTDTQYF